This T cell receptor (beta chain) was documented in a study of blood T cell repertoires in COVID-19. About the research overall: There were acute and convalescent COVID-19 samples, and they came from the United States, Italy and Spain.

As processed by the authors: Amplifying reference gene primers gave estimates of nucleated cell counts. Measured with immunoSEQ multiplex PCR; TCRdb has only the in-frame clones, and not every one. The D gene and trimming were derived from the DNA, and the V and J assignments and clone size from that table. The sample has some 190,000 clones, about 80% seen once. V was shortened by 5 bases and J by 1 base, with 12 bases between the two germline ends. Looked up from germline, CDR1 is ENHRY and CDR2 is SYGVKD. This CDR3 has 15 residues. The chain links TRBV10-3 to TRBJ1-3; a possible D gene is TRBD1 (6 bases). The TCR originated in a man aged 55-75 years with acute or convalescent COVID-19. The sample comprised peripheral blood. Written as DNA, the CDR3 is TGTGCCATCAGTCGAACAGGGTTTTCTGGAAACACCATATATTTT. It specifies CAISRTGFSGNTIYF.